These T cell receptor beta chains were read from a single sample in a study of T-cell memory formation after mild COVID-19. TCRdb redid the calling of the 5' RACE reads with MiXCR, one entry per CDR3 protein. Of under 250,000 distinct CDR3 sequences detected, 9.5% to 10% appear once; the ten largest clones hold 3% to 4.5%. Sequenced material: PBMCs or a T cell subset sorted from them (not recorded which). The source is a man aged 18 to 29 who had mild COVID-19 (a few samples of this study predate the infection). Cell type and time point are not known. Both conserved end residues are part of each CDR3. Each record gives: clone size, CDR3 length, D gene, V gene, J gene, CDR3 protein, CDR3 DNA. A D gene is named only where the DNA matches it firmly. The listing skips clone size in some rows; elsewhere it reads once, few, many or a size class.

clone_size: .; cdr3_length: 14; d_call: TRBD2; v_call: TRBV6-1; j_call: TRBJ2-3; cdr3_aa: CASRSGASTDTQYF; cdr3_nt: TGTGCCAGCCGTAGCGGGGCTAGCACAGATACGCAGTATTTT
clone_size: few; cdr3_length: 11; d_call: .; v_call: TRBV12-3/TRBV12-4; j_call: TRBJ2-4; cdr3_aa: CASSLGDIQYF; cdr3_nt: TGTGCCAGCAGTTTGGGGGACATTCAGTACTTC
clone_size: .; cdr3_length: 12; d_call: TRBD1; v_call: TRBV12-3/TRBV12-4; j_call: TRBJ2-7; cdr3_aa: CASSLTGLEQYF; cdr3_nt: TGTGCCAGCAGCCTGACAGGGCTTGAGCAGTACTTC
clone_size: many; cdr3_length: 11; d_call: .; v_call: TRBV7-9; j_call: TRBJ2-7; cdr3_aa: CASSLEYEQYF; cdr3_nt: TGTGCCAGCAGCCTAGAGTACGAGCAGTACTTC
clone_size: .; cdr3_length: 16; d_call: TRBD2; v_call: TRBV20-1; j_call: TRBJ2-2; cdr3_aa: CSARDGLAGDTGELFF; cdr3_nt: TGCAGTGCTAGAGATGGACTAGCGGGGGACACCGGGGAGCTGTTTTTT
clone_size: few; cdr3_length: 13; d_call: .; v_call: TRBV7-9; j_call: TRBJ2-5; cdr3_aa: CASSFRTLGTQYF; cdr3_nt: TGTGCCAGCAGCTTCCGCACCTTAGGGACCCAGTACTTC
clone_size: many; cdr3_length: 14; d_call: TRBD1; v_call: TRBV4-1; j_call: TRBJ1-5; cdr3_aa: CASSQARGLQPQHF; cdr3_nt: TGCGCCAGCAGCCAAGCCAGGGGGCTTCAGCCCCAGCATTTT
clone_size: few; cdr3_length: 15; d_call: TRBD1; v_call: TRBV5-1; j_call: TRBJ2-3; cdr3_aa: CASSRLGQGTDTQYF; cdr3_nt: TGCGCCAGCAGTAGGCTGGGACAGGGCACAGATACGCAGTATTTT
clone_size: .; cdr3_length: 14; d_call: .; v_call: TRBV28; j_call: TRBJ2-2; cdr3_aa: CASSFPVLAGELFF; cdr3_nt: TGTGCCAGCAGTTTCCCTGTCCTAGCCGGGGAGCTGTTTTTT
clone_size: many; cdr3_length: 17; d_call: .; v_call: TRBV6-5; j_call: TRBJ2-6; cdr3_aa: CASSYTAGVSGANVLTF; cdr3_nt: TGTGCCAGCAGTTACACGGCAGGAGTCTCTGGGGCCAACGTCCTGACTTTC
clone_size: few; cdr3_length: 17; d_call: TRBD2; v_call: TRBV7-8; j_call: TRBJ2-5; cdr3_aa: CASSKGLAGGWLETQYF; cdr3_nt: TGTGCCAGCAGCAAAGGGCTAGCGGGGGGGTGGTTAGAGACCCAGTACTTC
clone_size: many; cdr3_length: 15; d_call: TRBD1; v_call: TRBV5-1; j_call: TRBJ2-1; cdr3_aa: CASSLYGQENNEQFF; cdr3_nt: TGCGCCAGCAGCTTATATGGACAGGAAAACAATGAGCAGTTCTTC
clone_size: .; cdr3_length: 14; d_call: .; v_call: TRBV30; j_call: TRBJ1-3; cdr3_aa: CAWSVIVSGNTIYF; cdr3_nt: TGTGCCTGGAGTGTTATTGTTTCTGGAAACACCATATATTTT
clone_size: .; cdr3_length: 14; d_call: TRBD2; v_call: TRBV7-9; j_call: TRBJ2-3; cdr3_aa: CAVQSGGAADTQYF; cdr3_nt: TGTGCCGTTCAGAGCGGGGGGGCGGCGGATACGCAGTATTTT
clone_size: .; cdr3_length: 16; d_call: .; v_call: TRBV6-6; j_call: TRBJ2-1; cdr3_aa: CASSFPGGHRAYEQFF; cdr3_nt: TGTGCCAGCAGTTTTCCTGGCGGTCACAGGGCATACGAGCAGTTCTTC
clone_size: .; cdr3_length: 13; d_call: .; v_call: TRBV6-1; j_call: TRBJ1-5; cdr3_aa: CASSEVRNQPQHF; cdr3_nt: TGTGCCAGCAGTGAAGTTCGAAATCAGCCCCAGCATTTT
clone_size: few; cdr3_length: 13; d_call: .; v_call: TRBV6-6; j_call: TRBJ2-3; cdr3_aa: CASSYSHRDTQYF; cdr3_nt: TGTGCCAGCAGTTACTCTCACAGGGATACGCAGTATTTT
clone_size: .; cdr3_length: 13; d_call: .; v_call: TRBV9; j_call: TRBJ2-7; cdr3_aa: CASSPTGFYEQYF; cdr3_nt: TGTGCCAGCAGCCCCACGGGATTCTACGAGCAGTACTTC
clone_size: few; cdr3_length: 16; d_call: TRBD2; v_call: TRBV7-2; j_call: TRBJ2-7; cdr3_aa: CASSLLLAGFGYEQYF; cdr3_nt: TGTGCCAGCAGCTTACTGCTAGCGGGGTTCGGGTACGAGCAGTACTTC
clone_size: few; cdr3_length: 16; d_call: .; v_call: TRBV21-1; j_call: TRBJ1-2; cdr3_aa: CASSKNRDRGDYGYTF; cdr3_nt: TGTGCCAGCAGCAAGAACCGGGACAGGGGAGACTATGGCTACACCTTC
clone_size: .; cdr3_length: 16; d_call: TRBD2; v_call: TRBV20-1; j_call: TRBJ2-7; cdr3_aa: CSARDQGLAGGYEQYF; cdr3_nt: TGCAGTGCTAGAGATCAGGGCCTAGCGGGGGGGTACGAGCAGTACTTC
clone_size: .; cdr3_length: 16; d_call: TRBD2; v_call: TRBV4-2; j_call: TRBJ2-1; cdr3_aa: CASSHLLAGSHNEQFF; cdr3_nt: TGTGCCAGCAGCCACCTACTAGCGGGGAGCCACAATGAGCAGTTCTTC
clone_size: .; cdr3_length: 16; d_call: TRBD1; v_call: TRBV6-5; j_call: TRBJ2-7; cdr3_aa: CASSYSIGTGAYEQYF; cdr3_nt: TGTGCCAGCAGTTACTCGATAGGGACAGGGGCCTACGAGCAGTACTTC
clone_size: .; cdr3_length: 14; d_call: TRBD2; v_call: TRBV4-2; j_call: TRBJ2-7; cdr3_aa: CASSRGGAGYEQYF; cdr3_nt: TGTGCCAGCAGCCGCGGGGGGGCGGGGTACGAGCAGTACTTC
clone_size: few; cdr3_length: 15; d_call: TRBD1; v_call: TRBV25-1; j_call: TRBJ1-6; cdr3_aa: CARRQGKNRNSPLHF; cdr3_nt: TGTGCCAGACGACAGGGTAAAAATAGAAATTCACCCCTCCACTTT
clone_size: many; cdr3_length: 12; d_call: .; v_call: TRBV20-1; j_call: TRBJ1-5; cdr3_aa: CSARAGNQPQHF; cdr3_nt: TGCAGTGCTAGAGCGGGGAATCAGCCCCAGCATTTT
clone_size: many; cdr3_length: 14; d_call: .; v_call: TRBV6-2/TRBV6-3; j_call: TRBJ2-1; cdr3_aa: CASSWGLSGNEQFF; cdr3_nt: TGTGCCAGCAGTTGGGGACTTAGCGGCAATGAGCAGTTCTTC
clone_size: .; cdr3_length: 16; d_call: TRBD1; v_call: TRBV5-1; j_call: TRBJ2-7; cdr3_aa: CASSRVTGVDFREQYF; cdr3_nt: TGCGCCAGCAGCAGAGTGACAGGGGTAGATTTCCGCGAGCAGTACTTC
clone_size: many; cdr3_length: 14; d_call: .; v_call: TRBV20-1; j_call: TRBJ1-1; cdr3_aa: CSARGGAQNTEAFF; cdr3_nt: TGCAGTGCTAGAGGAGGGGCACAGAACACTGAAGCTTTCTTT
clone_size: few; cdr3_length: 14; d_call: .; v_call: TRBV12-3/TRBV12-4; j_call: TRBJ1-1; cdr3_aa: CASSLRRQGTEAFF; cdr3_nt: TGTGCCAGCAGTTTAAGGCGGCAGGGAACTGAAGCTTTCTTT
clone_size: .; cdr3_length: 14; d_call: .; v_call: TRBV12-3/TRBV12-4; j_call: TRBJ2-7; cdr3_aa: CASSLGQPPYEQYF; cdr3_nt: TGTGCCAGCAGTTTAGGCCAGCCCCCCTACGAGCAGTACTTC
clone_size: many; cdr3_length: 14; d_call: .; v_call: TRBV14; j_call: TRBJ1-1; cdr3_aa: CASSPRGVNTEAFF; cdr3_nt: TGTGCCAGCAGCCCAAGAGGGGTGAACACTGAAGCTTTCTTT
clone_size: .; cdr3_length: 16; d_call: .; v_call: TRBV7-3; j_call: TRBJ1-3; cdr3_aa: CASSSGTSYSGNTIYF; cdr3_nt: TGTGCCAGCAGCTCCGGGACCTCCTACTCTGGAAACACCATATATTTT
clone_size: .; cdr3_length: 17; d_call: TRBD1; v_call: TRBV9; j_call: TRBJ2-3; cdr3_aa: CASSSWPGTGGGDTQYF; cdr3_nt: TGTGCCAGCAGCTCTTGGCCCGGGACAGGGGGCGGAGATACGCAGTATTTT
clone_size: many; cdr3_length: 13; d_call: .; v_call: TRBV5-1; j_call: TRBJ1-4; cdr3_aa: CASSLSANEKLFF; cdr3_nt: TGCGCCAGCAGCTTGTCAGCTAATGAAAAACTGTTTTTT
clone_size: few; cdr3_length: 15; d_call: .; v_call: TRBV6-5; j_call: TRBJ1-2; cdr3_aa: CASSRLREMGYGYTF; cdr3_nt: TGTGCCAGCAGTCGTCTCCGAGAGATGGGCTATGGCTACACCTTC
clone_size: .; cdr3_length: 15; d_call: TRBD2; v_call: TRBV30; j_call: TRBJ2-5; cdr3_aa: CAWSVGSGARETQYF; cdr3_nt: TGTGCCTGGAGTGTAGGGAGCGGGGCACGGGAGACCCAGTACTTC
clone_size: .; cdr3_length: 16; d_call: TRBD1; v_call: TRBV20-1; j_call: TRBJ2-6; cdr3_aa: CSARRAGGTGANVLTF; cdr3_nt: TGCAGTGCTAGGAGGGCAGGGGGTACAGGGGCCAACGTCCTGACTTTC
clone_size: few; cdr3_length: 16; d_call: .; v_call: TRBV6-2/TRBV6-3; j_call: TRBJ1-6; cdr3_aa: CASSRNSGTGNSPLHF; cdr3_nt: TGTGCCAGCAGCCGAAACTCCGGGACGGGGAATTCACCCCTCCACTTT
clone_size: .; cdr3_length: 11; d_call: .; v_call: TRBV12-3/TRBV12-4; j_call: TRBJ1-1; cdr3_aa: CASSLLGEAFF; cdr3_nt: TGTGCCAGCAGTTTACTGGGTGAAGCTTTCTTT
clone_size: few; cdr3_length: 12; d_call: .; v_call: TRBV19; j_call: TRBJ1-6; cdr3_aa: CASSMNNSPLHF; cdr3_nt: TGTGCCAGTAGTATGAATAATTCACCCCTCCACTTT
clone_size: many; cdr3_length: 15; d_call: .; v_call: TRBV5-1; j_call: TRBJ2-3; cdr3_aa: CASSFRDSRTDTQYF; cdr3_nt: TGCGCCAGCAGCTTCCGGGACTCCCGCACAGATACGCAGTATTTT
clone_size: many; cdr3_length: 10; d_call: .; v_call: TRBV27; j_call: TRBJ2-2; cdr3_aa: CASGLGELFF; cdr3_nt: TGTGCCAGCGGGTTGGGGGAGCTGTTTTTT